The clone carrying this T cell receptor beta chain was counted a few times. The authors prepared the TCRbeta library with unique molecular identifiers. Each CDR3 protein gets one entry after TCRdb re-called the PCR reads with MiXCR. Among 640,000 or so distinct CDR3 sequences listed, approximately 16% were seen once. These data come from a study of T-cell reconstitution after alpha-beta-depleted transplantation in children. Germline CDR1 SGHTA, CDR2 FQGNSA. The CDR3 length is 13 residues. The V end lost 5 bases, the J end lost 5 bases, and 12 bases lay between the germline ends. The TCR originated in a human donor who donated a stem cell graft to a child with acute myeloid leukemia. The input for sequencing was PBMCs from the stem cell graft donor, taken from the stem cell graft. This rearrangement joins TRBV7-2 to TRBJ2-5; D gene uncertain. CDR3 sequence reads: CASSRSLSETQYF. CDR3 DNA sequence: TGTGCCAGCAGCCGATCACTATCGGAGACCCAGTACTTC.